The T cell receptor beta chain under discussion was sequenced for a study of CD8+CD57+ T cells in acquired aplastic anemia. Study-wide context: Sorted CD4+ and CD8+ cells gave an average of approximately 3 ug of DNA.

CDR3 length: 13 amino acids. Deletions cut 1 base from V and 7 bases from J, with 13 bases between. Germline V gene data show CDR1 as DFQATT and CDR2 as SNEGSKA (reference sequence). Study-level points and caveats: About 29 shared CD8+ CDR3s appeared highly expressed within patients' immunodominant clones.

The table lists this clonotype with a few counts. Its antigen is currently unknown. Genomic DNA served as template for TCR beta VDJ and CDR3 profiling. TCRdb itself ran the reads through MiXCR, one entry per CDR3 protein. This sample has more than 150,000 distinct CDR3 sequences, with 50% to 75% found just once. This receptor was identified in a human donor with severe aplastic anemia or a healthy control (not recorded which). The chain is built from TRBV20-1 and TRBJ2-5; D might be TRBD2 (6 bases). Source material: sorted CD4+, CD8+, or CD8+CD57+ T cells (not recorded which) from PBMCs. The CDR3 DNA reads TGCAGTGCTAGAGTACTAGCTGGGCTGACCCAGTACTTC. Amino acid sequence: CSARVLAGLTQYF.